Listed below are T cell receptor beta chains from one sample, sequenced in a study of T cells in Graves' hyperthyroidism and ophthalmopathy. TCRdb reprocessed the multiplex PCR reads via MiXCR and lists one record per CDR3 protein. The table has 350,000 to 450,000 distinct CDR3 sequences, over 12% seen once. Specimen: blood. Every receptor here comes from a man in his fifties with Graves' ophthalmopathy. CDR3s include the opening cysteine and the closing phenylalanine or tryptophan. The D gene is left open where the match is weak. Not all rows give a size; the values are once, few, many and, for expanded clones, a class.

size	D	V	J	CDR3	DNA
NA	TRBD1	TRBV11-1	TRBJ1-2	CASSPGQVPAF	TGTGCCAGCAGCCCAGGACAGGTCCCTGCCTTC
many	TRBD2	TRBV6-1	TRBJ2-3	CASSGGLAASTDTQYF	TGTGCCAGCAGTGGGGGACTAGCGGCGAGCACAGATACGCAGTATTTT
many	TRBD2	TRBV20-1	TRBJ2-7	CSAREGTSAPYEQYF	TGCAGTGCTAGAGAAGGGACTAGCGCTCCCTACGAGCAGTACTTC
NA	NA	TRBV20-1	TRBJ2-5	CSARVPRPGAETQYF	TGCAGTGCTAGAGTTCCCCGCCCGGGGGCAGAGACCCAGTACTTC
NA	NA	TRBV7-9	TRBJ1-3	CASSFEGVGNTIYF	TGTGCCAGCAGCTTTGAAGGGGTCGGAAACACCATATATTTT
NA	TRBD2	TRBV7-9	TRBJ2-7	CASSKEGLAVSSYEQYF	TGTGCCAGCAGCAAAGAGGGACTAGCGGTTAGCTCCTACGAGCAGTACTTC
many	NA	TRBV2	TRBJ2-7	CASSSSFEQYF	TGTGCCAGCAGTTCGAGTTTCGAGCAGTACTTC
few	NA	TRBV19	TRBJ1-1	CASSISAGGEAFF	TGTGCCAGTAGTATATCTGCAGGTGGTGAAGCTTTCTTT
once	TRBD1	TRBV3-1	TRBJ2-3	CASSPRDRDDTQYF	TGTGCCAGCAGCCCCCGGGACAGGGACGATACGCAGTATTTT
many	NA	TRBV6-1	TRBJ2-3	CASSEGLDTQYF	TGTGCCAGCAGTGAGGGACTAGATACGCAGTATTTT
many	TRBD2	TRBV20-1	TRBJ2-1	CSARDRLAGGLSGSYNEQFF	TGCAGTGCTAGAGATCGTCTAGCGGGAGGCCTCTCAGGCTCCTACAATGAGCAGTTCTTC
many	TRBD1	TRBV29-1	TRBJ1-5	CSLRDRTINQPQHF	TGCAGCCTCCGGGACAGGACCATCAATCAGCCCCAGCATTTT
many	TRBD1	TRBV11-2	TRBJ2-7	CASSSPGQGAREQYF	TGTGCCAGCAGCTCCCCCGGACAGGGGGCTAGAGAGCAGTACTTC
NA	TRBD2	TRBV10-2	TRBJ2-3	CASSESSFASGSTDTQYF	TGCGCTAGCAGTGAGTCGTCGTTCGCTAGCGGGAGCACAGATACGCAGTATTTT
many	TRBD1	TRBV27	TRBJ1-4	CASRRDRDNEKLFF	TGTGCCAGCAGACGTGACAGGGATAATGAAAAACTGTTTTTT
many	TRBD2	TRBV20-1	TRBJ2-5	CSARGPQRAGVETQYF	TGCAGTGCTAGAGGACCCCAAAGAGCGGGAGTGGAGACCCAGTACTTC
many	NA	TRBV30	TRBJ2-1	CAWSWAESSYNEQFF	TGTGCCTGGAGTTGGGCGGAGAGCTCCTACAATGAGCAGTTCTTC
NA	TRBD2	TRBV12-3/TRBV12-4	TRBJ2-1	CASRGRTSYNEQFF	TGTGCCAGCAGGGGGAGGACTAGCTACAATGAGCAGTTCTTC
NA	TRBD2	TRBV28	TRBJ2-3	CASSRELAGVLVTQYF	TGTGCCAGCAGCCGGGAGCTAGCGGGAGTTCTCGTTACGCAGTATTTT
many	TRBD1	TRBV6-1	TRBJ2-7	CASSERDSSSYEQYF	TGTGCCAGCAGTGAAAGGGACAGCAGCTCCTACGAGCAGTACTTC
many	NA	TRBV7-8	TRBJ2-5	CASSLSAGRDETQYF	TGTGCCAGCAGCTTAAGTGCCGGGCGCGACGAGACCCAGTACTTC
few	NA	TRBV28	TRBJ1-3	CASTGGSGNTIYF	TGTGCCAGCACTGGAGGCTCTGGAAACACCATATATTTT
NA	NA	TRBV5-1	TRBJ2-5	CASSFNSGEETQYF	TGCGCCAGCAGCTTCAACTCGGGTGAAGAGACCCAGTACTTC
NA	TRBD2	TRBV20-1	TRBJ2-3	CSARGTSGSTDTQYF	TGCAGTGCTAGAGGGACTAGCGGGAGCACAGATACGCAGTATTTT
many	NA	TRBV3-1	TRBJ2-1	CASSQGGPLLNEQFF	TGTGCCAGCAGCCAAGGGGGCCCACTACTCAATGAGCAGTTCTTC
NA	TRBD1	TRBV12-3/TRBV12-4	TRBJ1-4	CASSLLQGAREKLFF	TGTGCCAGCAGTTTACTTCAGGGGGCAAGAGAAAAACTGTTTTTT
NA	NA	TRBV2	TRBJ2-5	CASSKSGSETQYF	TGTGCCAGCAGCAAGAGTGGGAGTGAGACCCAGTACTTC
NA	TRBD1	TRBV4-1	TRBJ1-2	CASSQGQGEANYGYTF	TGCGCCAGCAGCCAAGGTCAGGGGGAGGCTAACTATGGCTACACCTTC
many	TRBD1	TRBV27	TRBJ2-7	CASKKPGQGAYEQYF	TGTGCCAGCAAAAAGCCGGGACAGGGGGCCTACGAGCAGTACTTC
many	NA	TRBV5-8	TRBJ2-2	CASSPALGEASRRELFF	TGTGCCAGCAGCCCAGCCTTGGGTGAGGCTAGTCGGAGGGAGCTGTTTTTT
many	TRBD2	TRBV6-2/TRBV6-3	TRBJ2-7	CASSYKRLAGKEQYF	TGTGCCAGCAGTTACAAGCGACTAGCGGGAAAGGAGCAGTACTTC
many	NA	TRBV20-1	TRBJ2-7	CSASGGGDRSSYEQYF	TGCAGTGCTAGTGGAGGGGGAGACAGAAGCTCCTACGAGCAGTACTTC
many	NA	TRBV11-2	TRBJ2-5	CASSSWAGRTRTLSQETQYF	TGTGCCAGCAGTTCCTGGGCGGGCAGAACGAGGACGTTGTCCCAAGAGACCCAGTACTTC
many	NA	TRBV3-1	TRBJ2-7	CASSQDLAGPYEQYF	TGTGCCAGCAGCCAAGATCTGGCAGGCCCCTACGAGCAGTACTTC
few	TRBD1	TRBV29-1	TRBJ2-2	CSVEARGLGNTGELFF	TGCAGCGTTGAAGCCAGGGGGCTGGGGAACACCGGGGAGCTGTTTTTT
many	TRBD1	TRBV4-2	TRBJ2-1	CASSQVGQGNDEQFF	TGTGCCAGCAGCCAAGTTGGACAGGGGAACGATGAGCAGTTCTTC
many	TRBD2	TRBV12-3/TRBV12-4	TRBJ2-3	CASSVAGDRDTQYF	TGTGCCAGCAGTGTAGCGGGGGACCGGGATACGCAGTATTTT
few	NA	TRBV13	TRBJ2-7	CASSSQTSLEQYF	TGTGCCAGCAGCTCGCAGACTAGTCTCGAGCAGTACTTC
NA	NA	TRBV11-2	TRBJ2-1	CASSFGGLGYNEQFF	TGTGCCAGCAGCTTTGGGGGTTTGGGGTACAATGAGCAGTTCTTC
few	NA	TRBV19	TRBJ2-1	CASSITGLSGNQFF	TGTGCCAGTAGTATAACAGGGTTAAGCGGCAATCAGTTCTTC
few	NA	TRBV19	TRBJ2-7	CASRMWFEGGYEQYF	TGTGCCAGTAGGATGTGGTTTGAGGGGGGCTACGAGCAGTACTTC
many	NA	TRBV20-1	TRBJ2-3	CSASFFGTDTQYF	TGCAGTGCTAGCTTCTTTGGCACAGATACGCAGTATTTT